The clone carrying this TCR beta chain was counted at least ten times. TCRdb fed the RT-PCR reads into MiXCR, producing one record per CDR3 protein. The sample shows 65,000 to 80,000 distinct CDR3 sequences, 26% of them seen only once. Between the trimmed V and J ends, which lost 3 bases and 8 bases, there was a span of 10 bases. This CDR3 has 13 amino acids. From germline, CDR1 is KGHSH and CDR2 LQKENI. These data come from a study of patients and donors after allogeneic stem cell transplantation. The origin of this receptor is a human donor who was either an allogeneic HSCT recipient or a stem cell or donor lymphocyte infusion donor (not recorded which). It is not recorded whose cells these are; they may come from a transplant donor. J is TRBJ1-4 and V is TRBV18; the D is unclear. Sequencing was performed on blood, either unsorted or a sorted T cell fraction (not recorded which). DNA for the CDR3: TGTGCCAGCTCACCGCAGGCGAGCGAAAAACTGTTTTTT. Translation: CASSPQASEKLFF.